The 32 T cell receptor beta chains reported below all come from one sample, sequenced in a study of CD8 T cells in Susac syndrome. RNA amounts of about 0.5 to 1 ug underwent reverse transcription with random hexamers. Via MiXCR, TCRdb re-called the immunoSEQ multiplex PCR reads, giving one row per CDR3 protein. Among fewer than 65,000 distinct CDR3 sequences, roughly 92% were seen once, and the ten largest hold just under 0.2%. Sequencing was carried out using CD8+ T cells from PBMCs. The receptors here all came from a human donor in good health.

The chain employs TRBV29-1 and TRBJ2-3, with 14 bases identical to TRBD2. The length of the CDR3 is 17 residues. Germline loops: CDR1 SQVTM, CDR2 ANQGSEA. V shed 0 bases, J shed 5 bases, and the junction held 7 bases outside the gene matches. The CDR3 DNA follows: TGCAGCGTTGAAGATCGAGGGACTAGCGGGGGTCTAGATACGCAGTATTTT. Residues: CSVEDRGTSGGLDTQYF.

This chain links TRBV7-9 with TRBJ1-2; D perhaps matches TRBD1 (6 bases). V lost 0 bases and J lost 6, with 14 bases in between. This CDR3 spans 15 amino acids. CDR1 and CDR2 (germline): SEHNR, FQNEAQ (reference sequence). The CDR3 nucleotides read TGTGCCAGCAGCTTAGCGCGCGGGGGCGCGGATGGCTACACCTTC. It is translated as CASSLARGGADGYTF.

This rearrangement joins TRBV20-1 to TRBJ2-7; the D gene is possibly TRBD1 (6 bases). CDR1 and CDR2 (germline): DFQATT, SNEGSKA (reference sequence). The germline V and J ends were trimmed by 3 bases and 2 bases, with 11 bases remaining between them. This CDR3 has 13 residues. The CDR3 sequence: CSARPTGTYEQYF. The CDR3 nucleotides read TGCAGTGCTAGGCCGACAGGAACCTACGAGCAGTACTTC.

The chain is built from TRBV7-2 and TRBJ2-1; 8 bases fit TRBD2. There are 16 residues in the CDR3. J was trimmed by 7 bases and V by 8 bases; bases with no gene match: 16. Germline loops: CDR1 SGHTA, CDR2 FQGNSA. In DNA form, the CDR3 reads TGTGCCAGCCTCTCCCCCCCCGGGACTAGTAGTAATGAGCAGTTCTTC. It encodes CASLSPPGTSSNEQFF. The whole variable domain, remainder taken from reference TRBV7-2 and TRBJ2-1, is GAGVSQSPSNKVTEKGKDVELRCDPISGHTALYWYRQSLGQGLEFLIYFQGNSAPDKSGLPSDRFSAERTGGSVSTLTIQRTQQEDSAVYLCASLSPPGTSSNEQFFGPGTRLTVL.

The genes are TRBV5-6 and TRBJ1-3; weak D call: TRBD1 (6 bases). Trimming removed 2 bases at V and 2 bases at J, with 14 bases between. The CDR3 is 16 amino acids. Germline V gene sequence: CDR1 SGHDT, CDR2 YYEEEE. The CDR3 DNA sequence: TGTGCCAGCAGCTTCGGACAGAACCGAGCTGGAAACACCATATATTTT. As protein: CASSFGQNRAGNTIYF.

The V and J genes are TRBV4-3 and TRBJ1-1; 9 bases fit TRBD1. Germline V gene lookup returns CDR1 LGHNA and CDR2 YSLEER. The CDR3 covers 14 residues. J gave up 7 bases and V 4 bases, and 7 bases lay outside the gene matches. Here the CDR3 reads CASSRNRGQVEAFF. Here the CDR3 DNA reads TGCGCCAGCAGCCGCAACAGGGGGCAGGTTGAAGCTTTCTTT.

The J gene is TRBJ1-1, the V gene TRBV7-9, with D hard to call. With 5 bases removed from V and 1 base from J, the gap between germline ends came to 11 bases. CDR3 length: 14 residues. CDR1 and CDR2 from the germline V gene are SEHNR and FQNEAQ (reference sequence). CDR3 amino acids: CASSPPEGNTEAFF. CDR3 sequence (DNA): TGTGCCAGCAGCCCGCCCGAGGGGAACACTGAAGCTTTCTTT.

The chain carries TRBV30 and TRBJ1-3; D is ambiguous. Trimming took 2 bases from V and 4 from J, leaving 6 bases between them. The V gene's germline CDR1 is GTSNPN and CDR2 SVGIG (reference sequence). This CDR3 region has 12 residues. The CDR3 is CAWSPTGNTIYF. In DNA, the CDR3 is TGTGCCTGGAGTCCCACGGGAAACACCATATATTTT. The full variable domain, completed using reference TRBV30 and TRBJ1-3, is SQTIHQWPATLVQPVGSPLSLECTVEGTSNPNLYWYRQAAGRGLQLLFYSVGIGQISSEVPQNLSASRPQDRQFILSSKKLLLSDSGFYLCAWSPTGNTIYFGEGSWLTVV.

The CDR3 spells CASSLEVAYRGYTF. CDR3 coding DNA: TGTGCCAGCAGCTTAGAGGTGGCCTACCGAGGCTACACCTTC. This sequence joins TRBV7-9 and TRBJ1-2; D unclear. The CDR3 extends over 14 amino acids. V was shortened by 1 base and J by 8 bases, with 14 bases between the two germline ends. CDR1 is SEHNR, CDR2 FQNEAQ, per germline (reference sequence).

The rearrangement links TRBV19 to TRBJ2-7; a possible D gene is TRBD1 (5 bases). Germline loops: CDR1 LNHDA, CDR2 SQIVND (reference sequence). The CDR3 covers 12 residues. The V end lost 9 bases, the J end lost 1 base, and 10 bases lay between the germline ends. The DNA for the CDR3 is TGTGCCAGCCAGGGAAATTCCTACGAGCAGTACTTC. Translating it yields CASQGNSYEQYF. Full variable domain (missing parts from reference TRBV19 and TRBJ2-7): DGGITQSPKYLFRKEGQNVTLSCEQNLNHDAMYWYRQDPGQGLRLIYYSQIVNDFQKGDIAEGYSVSREKKESFPLTVTSAQKNPTAFYLCASQGNSYEQYFGPGTRLTVT.

The rearrangement uses TRBV5-5 and TRBJ1-1, with no clear D. The germline V gene encodes CDR1 SGHKS and CDR2 YYEKEE (reference sequence). This CDR3 is built from 12 residues. Trimming took 0 bases from V and 6 from J, leaving 6 bases between them. CDR3 sequence (DNA): TGTGCCAGCAGCTTGGCCACACCTGAAGCTTTCTTT. Encoded protein: CASSLATPEAFF. Combining the CDR3 with reference TRBV5-5 and TRBJ1-1 gives the whole variable domain DAGVTQSPTHLIKTRGQQVTLRCSPISGHKSVSWYQQVLGQGPQFIFQYYEKEERGRGNFPDRFSARQFPNYSSELNVNALLLGDSALYLCASSLATPEAFFGQGTRLTVV.

The chain has TRBV2 and TRBJ2-7, with 9 bases aligning to TRBD1. The V gene end was trimmed by 6 bases and the J gene end by 2 bases; junction bases not matched to a gene: 5. This CDR3 region has 14 residues. The germline V gene encodes CDR1 SNHLY and CDR2 FYNNEI. CDR3 DNA: TGTGCCAGCAGCCTACAGGGGGCGGCCTACGAGCAGTACTTC. Translated: CASSLQGAAYEQYF. The variable domain in full, completed from reference TRBV2 and TRBJ2-7, reads EPEVTQTPSHQVTQMGQEVILRCVPISNHLYFYWYRQILGQKVEFLVSFYNNEISEKSEIFDDQFSVERPDGSNFTLKIRSTKLEDSAMYFCASSLQGAAYEQYFGPGTRLTVT.

The V gene is TRBV13, the J gene TRBJ1-1; D not certain. The V gene lost 5 bases and the J gene lost 6 bases, with 10 bases spanning the gap. The CDR3 sequence is 12 residues long. CDR1 PRHDT and CDR2 FYEKMQ come from the germline V gene (reference sequence). The DNA for the CDR3 is TGTGCCAGCAGCCGGGATTTTGCTGAAGCTTTCTTT. Translating it yields CASSRDFAEAFF.

The V gene is TRBV6-5, the J gene TRBJ2-7; D gene uncertain. Germline CDR1 is MNHEY and CDR2 is SVGAGI. Between the trimmed V and J ends, which lost 2 bases and 5 bases, there was a span of 13 bases. The CDR3 consists of 14 residues. CDR3 protein: CASSYLGRMNEQYF. In DNA form, the CDR3 reads TGTGCCAGCAGTTACCTCGGCAGGATGAACGAGCAGTACTTC.

The chain has TRBV5-1 and TRBJ1-1; D is unresolved. V dropped 5 bases and J dropped 5 bases, with 22 bases sitting between them. CDR1 is SGHRS and CDR2 is YFSETQ in the germline V gene. This CDR3 spans 16 amino acids. The CDR3 bases are TGCGCCAGCAGGATGGCGCTTCGGGAAGAGGGAACTGAAGCTTTCTTT. Translating gives CASRMALREEGTEAFF. The variable domain in full, completed from reference TRBV5-1 and TRBJ1-1, reads KAGVTQTPRYLIKTRGQQVTLSCSPISGHRSVSWYQQTPGQGLQFLFEYFSETQRNKGNFPGRFSGRQFSNSRSEMNVSTLELGDSALYLCASRMALREEGTEAFFGQGTRLTVV.

This clonotype has only a few counts. Relative to the germline gene, one junction end is altered; a read error may explain this. J is TRBJ1-4 and V is TRBV12-3 or TRBV12-4; TRBD1 might be the D (6 bases). The CDR3 loop spans 14 amino acids. The CDR3 DNA is TGTGCCAGCGGTTTACGGGGGCCTCGGGAAAAACTGTTTTTT. Translating it yields CASGLRGPREKLFF.

The CDR3 is CASSLKGYEQYF. CDR3 in DNA: TGTGCCAGCAGTTTAAAGGGGTACGAGCAGTACTTC. The chain uses TRBV12-3 or TRBV12-4 and TRBJ2-7, with D maybe TRBD1 (5 bases). With 2 bases removed from V and 4 bases from J, the gap between germline ends came to 6 bases. This CDR3 is 12 amino acids long.

The chain employs TRBV23-1 and TRBJ2-7; perhaps TRBD1 as D (6 bases). TRBV23-1 is an ORF, and what it does is uncertain. With 2 bases removed from V and 3 bases from J, the gap between germline ends came to 11 bases. The CDR3 runs to 14 residues. The CDR3 protein is CASSQRDRSYEQYF. CDR3 DNA: TGCGCCAGCAGTCAACGCGACAGGAGCTACGAGCAGTACTTC.

The chain combines TRBV2 with TRBJ2-3; 10 bases match TRBD1. The V and J ends lost 10 bases and 0 bases, in that order; junction bases with no gene match: 4. The CDR3 sequence is 14 residues long. The V gene's germline CDR1 is SNHLY and CDR2 FYNNEI. CDR3 nucleotide sequence: TGTGCCAACCGGGGACAGGGGAGCACAGATACGCAGTATTTT. Its protein is CANRGQGSTDTQYF.

The gene calls are TRBV12-3 or TRBV12-4 and TRBJ1-1; D not resolved. Trimming left V 7 bases short and J 4 bases short, with 16 bases between. CDR3 size: 14 residues. The CDR3 is CASNTWAGSTEAFF. CDR3 DNA sequence: TGTGCCAGCAATACCTGGGCGGGGTCCACTGAAGCTTTCTTT.

The genes are TRBV3-1 and TRBJ1-2; a weak D match, TRBD1 (5 bases). The CDR3 runs to 16 residues. Looked up from germline, CDR1 is LGHDT and CDR2 is YNNKEL (reference sequence). Trimming removed 1 base at V and 3 bases at J, with 15 bases between. DNA for the CDR3: TGTGCCAGCAGCCAAGGCGGGACGACATGGGACTATGGCTACACCTTC. It codes for CASSQGGTTWDYGYTF.

This chain uses TRBV19 with TRBJ2-7, with D possibly TRBD2 on 5 matching bases. There are 13 residues in the CDR3. The germline V gene has CDR1 LNHDA and CDR2 SQIVND (reference sequence). Trimming removed 0 bases at V and 5 bases at J, with 8 bases between. Here the CDR3 DNA reads TGTGCCAGTAGTATAGATCGGGAAGACGAGCAGTACTTC. Its translation: CASSIDREDEQYF. Using reference TRBV19 and TRBJ2-7 for the parts outside the CDR3, the full variable domain is DGGITQSPKYLFRKEGQNVTLSCEQNLNHDAMYWYRQDPGQGLRLIYYSQIVNDFQKGDIAEGYSVSREKKESFPLTVTSAQKNPTAFYLCASSIDREDEQYFGPGTRLTVT.

This CDR3 reads CATSRDGQGVLTEAFF. CDR3 coding DNA: TGTGCCACCAGCAGAGATGGACAGGGCGTTCTCACTGAAGCTTTCTTT. V is TRBV15 and J is TRBJ1-1, with TRBD1 matching over 8 bases. V lost 0 bases, J lost 4 bases, and 7 bases stayed unmatched. This CDR3 has 16 amino acids. Looked up from germline, CDR1 is LNHNV and CDR2 is YYDKDF (reference sequence).

V usage is TRBV2 and J usage is TRBJ1-1; 9 bases map to TRBD1. With 6 bases clipped from V and 3 bases from J, the junction kept 5 bases outside the gene matches. The length of the CDR3 is 14 residues. The germline V gene encodes CDR1 SNHLY and CDR2 FYNNEI. CDR3 in amino acids: CASRQGQGYTEAFF. In DNA, the CDR3 is TGTGCCAGCAGACAGGGACAGGGATACACTGAAGCTTTCTTT.

This clonotype was counted only a few times. The rearrangement links TRBV6-5 to TRBJ2-5; D is ambiguous. Germline loops: CDR1 MNHEY, CDR2 SVGAGI. The CDR3 spans 12 residues. Trimming took 2 bases from V and 2 from J, leaving 3 bases between them. The DNA for the CDR3 is TGTGCCAGCAGTTACCCACAAGAGACCCAGTACTTC. Translation gives CASSYPQETQYF.

This chain links TRBV20-1 with TRBJ1-5; tentative D call: TRBD1 (6 bases). CDR3 length: 14 residues. The V gene's germline CDR1 is DFQATT and CDR2 SNEGSKA (reference sequence). V dropped 3 bases and J dropped 6 bases, with 15 bases sitting between them. The CDR3, as DNA: TGCAGTGCTAGCCCAGGGGAATCTAGTCAGCCCCAGCATTTT. Protein sequence: CSASPGESSQPQHF.

This chain uses TRBV25-1 with TRBJ1-1; no firm D call. The CDR3 length is 11 residues. In germline, CDR1 is MGHDK, CDR2 SYGVNS. V dropped 8 bases and J dropped 5 bases, with 9 bases sitting between them. CDR3 residues: CASGRDTEAFF. The CDR3 nucleotides read TGTGCCAGCGGGAGGGATACTGAAGCTTTCTTT.

About this clonotype: The junction does not match germline at one end; this may be a read error. The rearrangement links TRBV2 to TRBJ2-7, with D unclear. The CDR3 covers 15 residues. Germline-derived CDR1 and CDR2 are SNHLY and FYNNEI. In nucleotides, the CDR3 is TGTGCCAGCAGTGAAGGAATCGGCCCGTCCTACGAACAGTACTTC. Its protein product is CASSEGIGPSYEQYF.

This clonotype has just one count. The chain recombines TRBV20-1 with TRBJ2-2; D possibly corresponds to TRBD2 (5 bases). The germline V gene encodes CDR1 DFQATT and CDR2 SNEGSKA (reference sequence). The CDR3 loop spans 13 amino acids. V shed 5 bases and J shed 0 bases, with 7 bases lying between them. The CDR3 DNA reads as TGCAGTGCTGGAGGCCCGAACACCGGGGAGCTGTTTTTT. Amino acid sequence: CSAGGPNTGELFF.

V and J are TRBV6-5 and TRBJ1-1, with unresolved D. Germline V gives CDR1 MNHEY, CDR2 SVGAGI. There are 14 residues in the CDR3. Between the trimmed V and J ends, which lost 0 bases and 4 bases, there was a span of 9 bases. CDR3 sequence reads: CASSYSISGTEAFF. The CDR3 DNA is TGTGCCAGCAGTTACTCGATTTCGGGCACTGAAGCTTTCTTT.

CDR3: CASSYSEGANTGELFF. The CDR3 bases are TGTGCCAGCAGTTACTCGGAGGGCGCGAACACCGGGGAGCTGTTTTTT. The chain links TRBV6-5 to TRBJ2-2; weak D call: TRBD2 (6 bases). Germline V lookup: CDR1 MNHEY, CDR2 SVGAGI. Trimming left V 0 bases short and J 0 bases short, with 8 bases between. The CDR3 loop spans 16 amino acids.

This chain links TRBV13 with TRBJ1-6, with D possibly matching TRBD1 (5 bases). The CDR3 contains 16 residues. Germline V gene sequence: CDR1 PRHDT, CDR2 FYEKMQ (reference sequence). V shed 4 bases and J shed 0 bases, with 10 bases lying between them. In nucleotides, the CDR3 is TGTGCCAGCAGCTCCTGGGGCAGCTCCTATAATTCACCCCTCCACTTT. This sequence encodes CASSSWGSSYNSPLHF.